The sequence of this T cell receptor (beta chain) was determined in a study of T-cell reconstitution after alpha-beta-depleted transplantation in children. Study results and limitations: In patients about two months after transplant, alpha-beta T cells reportedly arose from several hundred expanded graft clones. Diversity and T-cell counts at one year after transplant derived mostly from new T cells. In some patients, recipient T cells and intrathymic progenitors surviving conditioning explained high day-60 diversity.

Unique molecular identifiers were incorporated when the TCRbeta library was constructed. MiXCR was run by TCRdb on the PCR reads, yielding one entry per CDR3 protein. The profile covers a few hundred thousand distinct CDR3 sequences, with nearly 8% appearing a single time and around 9.8% taken by the ten largest. In its sample, this clonotype was seen a few times. Its target is not known. Germline assignment: CDR1 KGHSH and CDR2 LQKENI. The ends were cut back, 3 bases at V and 2 bases at J, with 13 bases in the middle. This CDR3 is 15 amino acids long. The sequence derives from a female patient between 2 and 10 years old who had a stem cell transplant for Fanconi anemia, so the T cells may come from the graft donor. This sequence joins TRBV18 and TRBJ1-2; D is unclear. Sequencing was performed on peripheral blood, taken 360 days after TCRalphabeta/CD19-depleted stem cell transplant. The CDR3 DNA sequence: TGTGCCAGCTCACCGACGGGGAAACCCAACTATGGCTACACCTTC. It codes for CASSPTGKPNYGYTF.